These 13 T cell receptor beta chains share one sample of origin, sequenced in a study of shared clonotypes between healthy human individuals. The protocol was immunoSEQ multiplex PCR, while the TCRdb copy is restricted to in-frame clones and leaves out a portion. The sample has hundreds of thousands of clones; 96% are singletons. Material for sequencing was naive CD4+ T cells sorted from blood. Regarding subset: CD45RA+ positively selected. The origin of the receptors is a woman under 40 in good health.

CDR3: CASSPAGTGGRGYTF. In DNA, the CDR3 is TGTGCCAGCAGCCCCGCCGGGACAGGGGGCCGGGGCTACACCTTC. The chain couples TRBV9 to TRBJ1-2, with TRBD1 matching 12 bases. The germline CDR1 and CDR2 sequences are SGDLS and YYNGEE. The CDR3 consists of 15 residues. Trimming at V came to 4 bases and at J to 8 bases, leaving 9 bases not matched to a gene.

The chain combines TRBV28 with TRBJ2-7, with D perhaps assigned TRBD1 or TRBD2 (6 bases each). CDR1 and CDR2 (germline): MDHEN, SYDVKM. Trimming shortened V by 8 bases and J by 4 bases, and 21 bases separated the two germline ends. The CDR3 length is 15 residues. The CDR3 protein is CASPPRGQGTYEQYF. CDR3 in DNA: TGTGCCAGCCCCCCTAGAGGGCAGGGGACTTACGAGCAGTACTTC.

V is TRBV15 and J is TRBJ2-4, with a tentative D call TRBD2 (5 bases). Per germline, CDR1 LNHNV and CDR2 YYDKDF (reference sequence). Trimming cost V 3 bases and J 0 bases, with 18 bases left between them. The CDR3 contains 18 residues. DNA for the CDR3: TGTGCCACCAGCAGGGAGAACGGAGGTCTTCTAGCCAAAAACATTCAGTACTTC. Amino acids: CATSRENGGLLAKNIQYF.

Comment on this clone: One junction end does not reproduce the germline sequence, and a read error may be involved. The chain couples TRBV10-3 to TRBJ2-7; D possibly corresponds to TRBD2 (5 bases). This CDR3 comprises 16 residues. Germline V gene lookup returns CDR1 ENHRY and CDR2 SYGVKD. This CDR3 reads CAINESGGPSSYEQYF. For the CDR3, the DNA is TGTGCCATCAATGAGTCTGGCGGGCCTAGCTCCTACGAGCAGTACTTC.

This chain joins TRBV7-3 and TRBJ2-6, with D possibly matching TRBD2 (5 bases). The CDR3 sequence is 18 residues long. V lost 2 bases to trimming and J lost 0 bases, with 14 bases between them. Germline lookup yields CDR1 SGHTA and CDR2 FQGTGA. CDR3 in DNA: TGTGCCAGCAGCTTAGCGGGTAAAAGCCTCTCTGGGGCCAACGTCCTGACTTTC. It translates to CASSLAGKSLSGANVLTF.

This chain joins TRBV2 and TRBJ2-6; D assignment may be TRBD1 or TRBD2 (5 bases each). The CDR3 extends over 15 amino acids. The V gene's germline CDR1 is SNHLY and CDR2 FYNNEI. The V end was cut by 4 bases, the J end by 2 bases, with 9 bases between. This CDR3 reads CASSAGTPGANVLTF. CDR3 coding DNA: TGTGCCAGCAGTGCGGGGACCCCTGGGGCCAACGTCCTGACTTTC. The full variable domain, in which reference TRBV2 and TRBJ2-6 provide the parts outside the CDR3, is EPEVTQTPSHQVTQMGQEVILRCVPISNHLYFYWYRQILGQKVEFLVSFYNNEISEKSEIFDDQFSVERPDGSNFTLKIRSTKLEDSAMYFCASSAGTPGANVLTFGAGSRLTVL.

The chain combines TRBV6-5 with TRBJ1-1, with D possibly matching TRBD1 (5 bases). V gave up 7 bases and J gave up 4 bases, with 16 bases separating them. The CDR3 length is 14 residues. CDR1 is MNHEY and CDR2 is SVGAGI in the germline V gene. The CDR3 spells CASTYEVGGTEAFF. CDR3 nucleotide sequence: TGTGCCAGCACCTACGAGGTTGGGGGCACTGAAGCTTTCTTT.

This rearrangement joins TRBV11-3 to TRBJ2-7; D remains ambiguous. The CDR3 runs 14 residues. V was cut by 3 bases and J by 6 bases, with 15 bases left in between. Germline assignment: CDR1 SGHNT and CDR2 YENEEA. This CDR3 is CASSLVAGRAEQYF. Here the CDR3 DNA reads TGTGCCAGCAGCTTGGTCGCCGGTCGGGCCGAGCAGTACTTC.

The CDR3 DNA sequence: TGTGCCAGCAGCTTAGAAGAGGGGGCGATCTCTGGAAACACCATATATTTT. This codes for CASSLEEGAISGNTIYF. The chain links TRBV11-2 to TRBJ1-3, with 7 bases matching TRBD1. The CDR3 sequence is 17 residues long. The J segment lost 0 bases and the V segment lost 0 bases, leaving 5 bases of the junction unmatched. The germline gives CDR1 SGHAT, CDR2 FQNNGV. Combining the CDR3 with reference TRBV11-2 and TRBJ1-3 gives the whole variable domain EAGVAQSPRYKIIEKRQSVAFWCNPISGHATLYWYQQILGQGPKLLIQFQNNGVVDDSQLPKDRFSAERLKGVDSTLKIQPAKLEDSAVYLCASSLEEGAISGNTIYFGEGSWLTVV.

The V call is TRBV28, the J call TRBJ2-2, with D unresolved. Trimming removed 4 bases at V and 5 bases at J, with 5 bases between. In germline, CDR1 is MDHEN, CDR2 SYDVKM. This CDR3 has 12 residues. The CDR3 spells CASSSWTGELFF. The CDR3 DNA is TGTGCCAGCAGTTCTTGGACCGGGGAGCTGTTTTTT.

The rearrangement uses TRBV6-5 and TRBJ2-7, with D possibly TRBD1 on 5 matching bases. The CDR3 is 12 amino acids. The V end lost 8 bases, the J end lost 4 bases, and 12 bases lay between the germline ends. CDR1 is MNHEY and CDR2 is SVGAGI in the germline V gene. CDR3 bases: TGTGCCAGCTTCGGACAACGATACGAGCAGTACTTC. As protein: CASFGQRYEQYF.

CDR3 nucleotides: TGTGCCAGCAGTGAGGGACAGCCACAGTCCTACGAGCAGTACTTC. This codes for CASSEGQPQSYEQYF. The chain uses TRBV6-1 and TRBJ2-7; 7 positions match TRBD1. Germline-derived CDR1 and CDR2 are MNHNS and SASEGT. The CDR3 has 15 residues. V shed 3 bases, J shed 1 base, and the junction held 6 bases outside the gene matches.

V is TRBV25-1 and J is TRBJ2-2; possibly TRBD1 for D (6 bases). The CDR3 covers 14 residues. V was shortened by 5 bases and J by 5 bases, with 12 bases between the two germline ends. Germline assignment: CDR1 MGHDK and CDR2 SYGVNS. CDR3 coding DNA: TGTGCCAGCAGTCGGGCAGGGGCTACCGGGGAGCTGTTTTTT. Translated, it gives CASSRAGATGELFF.